A single sample is the source of the 29 T cell receptor beta chains below, sequenced in a study of cytomegalovirus exposure and HLA in healthy donors. Some clones are missing from TCRdb's copy, which holds only in-frame ones; the method was immunoSEQ multiplex PCR. The sample has over 45,000 clones; 85% to 95% are singletons. Sequences were obtained from PBMCs. All receptors come from a woman in her late teens or twenties in good health and CMV-seronegative.

The rearrangement links TRBV5-1 to TRBJ2-5; 10 positions agree with TRBD2. CDR3 length: 16 amino acids. CDR1 SGHRS and CDR2 YFSETQ come from the germline V gene. The V segment lost 6 bases and the J segment 1 base; nucleotides outside the gene matches: 9. CDR3 DNA: TGCGCCAGCAACGATTATAGCGGGGGGTTCCAAGAGACCCAGTACTTC. Its protein is CASNDYSGGFQETQYF.

The chain is built from TRBV7-9 and TRBJ2-2; 9 nucleotides align to TRBD2. This CDR3 has 15 amino acids. Germline V gene data show CDR1 as SEHNR and CDR2 as FQNEAQ (reference sequence). After removal of 5 bases from V and 0 bases from J, the junction contained 1 base not matched to a gene. CDR3 in DNA: TGTGCCAGCAGCCCTAGCGGGACGAACACCGGGGAGCTGTTTTTT. Translation gives CASSPSGTNTGELFF.

The chain carries TRBV5-4 and TRBJ2-1; 8 nucleotides match TRBD2. The CDR3 is 14 residues long. Germline-derived CDR1 and CDR2 are SGHNT and YYREEE (reference sequence). The V segment lost 0 bases and the J segment 7 bases; nucleotides outside the gene matches: 3. For the CDR3, the DNA is TGTGCCAGCAGCTTGGGGACTAGCTCAAATGAGCAGTTCTTC. It codes for CASSLGTSSNEQFF. The complete variable domain, with remaining parts taken from reference TRBV5-4 and TRBJ2-1, reads ETGVTQSPTHLIKTRGQQVTLRCSSQSGHNTVSWYQQALGQGPQFIFQYYREEENGRGNFPPRFSGLQFPNYSSELNVNALELDDSALYLCASSLGTSSNEQFFGPGTRLTVL.

The chain recombines TRBV28 with TRBJ1-5; D ambiguous. The V gene lost 5 bases and the J gene lost 2 bases, with 13 bases spanning the gap. The germline V gene has CDR1 MDHEN and CDR2 SYDVKM. The CDR3 spans 15 residues. CDR3 sequence: CASSAAGYGNQPQHF. DNA for the CDR3: TGTGCCAGCAGTGCCGCGGGGTACGGCAATCAGCCCCAGCATTTT.

The V gene is TRBV11-2, the J gene TRBJ2-3; 7 bases align to TRBD2. The J segment lost 0 bases and the V segment lost 4 bases, leaving 10 bases of the junction unmatched. CDR1 and CDR2 from the germline V gene are SGHAT and FQNNGV. The CDR3 extends over 17 amino acids. CDR3 loop: CASSSRASGLSTDTQYF. The DNA of the CDR3 is TGTGCCAGCAGCTCCCGAGCTAGCGGACTGAGCACAGATACGCAGTATTTT.

The rearrangement links TRBV6-1 to TRBJ1-2; 10 nucleotides match TRBD1. Germline CDR1 and CDR2: MNHNS and SASEGT. The V and J ends lost 3 bases and 4 bases, in that order; junction bases with no gene match: 11. This CDR3 region has 17 residues. The chain's CDR3 is CASSEAPGQGRSYGYTF. The CDR3, as DNA: TGTGCCAGCAGTGAGGCCCCGGGACAGGGGAGGTCCTATGGCTACACCTTC.

This rearrangement joins TRBV10-2 to TRBJ1-2, with no clear D. Per the germline V gene, CDR1 is WSHSY and CDR2 is SAAADI. The CDR3 is 12 residues long. The V and J ends lost 4 bases and 8 bases respectively, with 11 bases between them. The CDR3 is CASSASEYGYTF. The CDR3 DNA is TGCGCCAGCAGTGCGTCAGAGTACGGCTACACCTTC.

The chain has TRBV10-3 and TRBJ2-7, with 14 bases that match TRBD2. The CDR3 is made up of 14 amino acids. V was clipped by 6 bases and J by 3 bases; unmatched bases: 1. Looked up from germline, CDR1 is ENHRY and CDR2 is SYGVKD. CDR3 in DNA: TGTGCCATCAGCGGGACTAGCGGGAGCTACGAGCAGTACGTC. Encoded protein: CAISGTSGSYEQYV.

The chain combines TRBV18 with TRBJ1-6; a weak D match, TRBD1 (5 bases). The CDR3 runs to 14 residues. Deletions cut 3 bases from V and 9 bases from J, with 12 bases between. Per the germline V gene, CDR1 is KGHSH and CDR2 is LQKENI. The CDR3 coding sequence is TGTGCCAGCTCACCTCGGACAAGCCCTTCACCCCTCCACTTT. This codes for CASSPRTSPSPLHF.

This rearrangement joins TRBV6-1 to TRBJ1-6, with a tentative D call TRBD1 (5 bases). Deletions cut 5 bases from V and 19 bases from J, with 27 bases between. The CDR3 loop spans 15 amino acids. From germline, CDR1 is MNHNS and CDR2 SASEGT. CDR3 amino acids: CASSSPKSGAGLYHF. The CDR3 DNA is TGTGCCAGCAGTTCCCCTAAGAGCGGGGCTGGTTTATATCACTTT.

This clone was observed a single time. The CDR3 is CASSYGTSGVSSYEQYF. The CDR3 DNA reads as TGTGCCAGCAGCTACGGGACTAGCGGGGTTTCTTCCTACGAGCAGTACTTC. This chain uses TRBV11-2 with TRBJ2-7; 13 bases are a match to TRBD2. V shed 4 bases, J shed 1 base, and the junction held 7 bases outside the gene matches. From germline, CDR1 is SGHAT and CDR2 FQNNGV. The CDR3 is 17 amino acids.

The chain uses TRBV7-2 and TRBJ2-1, with D possibly matching TRBD1 (5 bases). Per the germline V gene, CDR1 is SGHTA and CDR2 is FQGNSA. V lost 0 bases and J 8 bases, leaving 14 bases between the germline ends. The CDR3 contains 15 residues. CDR3 nucleotide sequence: TGTGCCAGCAGCTTAGCGATTCTATGGGGCGATGAGCAGTTCTTC. Translation: CASSLAILWGDEQFF.

The chain uses TRBV11-2 and TRBJ1-5; no reliable D call. Germline V lookup: CDR1 SGHAT, CDR2 FQNNGV. The length of the CDR3 is 16 residues. Deletions cut 1 base from V and 3 bases from J, with 13 bases between. CDR3 in DNA: TGTGCCAGCAGCTTAGCGTCGAAGGACTACAATCAGCCCCAGCATTTT. It translates to CASSLASKDYNQPQHF.

The V gene is TRBV25-1, the J gene TRBJ1-2, with 11 bases matching TRBD1. The CDR3 sequence is 16 residues long. With 1 base clipped from V and 7 bases from J, the junction kept 8 bases outside the gene matches. CDR1 and CDR2 (germline): MGHDK, SYGVNS. In nucleotides, the CDR3 is TGTGCCAGCAGTGAATCGGGACAGGGGGGACTACTTGGCTACACCTTC. Protein: CASSESGQGGLLGYTF.

The rearrangement links TRBV6-5 to TRBJ1-1; 9 positions match TRBD1. J lost 5 bases, V lost 6 bases, and 4 bases had no gene match. Looked up from germline, CDR1 is MNHEY and CDR2 is SVGAGI. This CDR3 is 13 amino acids long. In nucleotides, the CDR3 is TGTGCCAGCAGCCTAGGGACAGGGACTGAAGCTTTCTTT. Its protein is CASSLGTGTEAFF.

The CDR3 DNA follows: TGCAGCGTTGAAGGGGAGGGAAACACCATATATTTT. Translation: CSVEGEGNTIYF. The chain employs TRBV29-1 and TRBJ1-3, with unresolved D. V was cut by 1 base and J by 4 bases, with 5 bases left in between. CDR1 SQVTM and CDR2 ANQGSEA come from the germline V gene. This CDR3 is 12 amino acids long.

The V gene is TRBV7-2, the J gene TRBJ1-5; D might be TRBD1 (5 bases). V shed 1 base and J shed 7 bases, with 8 bases lying between them. CDR1 is SGHTA, CDR2 FQGNSA, per germline. This CDR3 is built from 13 residues. CDR3 sequence reads: CASSLVRAQPQHF. CDR3 bases: TGTGCCAGCAGCTTAGTCAGGGCCCAGCCCCAGCATTTT.

The chain is built from TRBV5-1 and TRBJ1-1, with a weak D call TRBD1 (5 bases). The CDR3 consists of 11 residues. Germline lookup yields CDR1 SGHRS and CDR2 YFSETQ. Deletions cut 8 bases from V and 1 base from J, with 6 bases between. CDR3 amino acids: CASTGNTEAFF. CDR3 coding DNA: TGCGCCAGTACAGGGAACACTGAAGCTTTCTTT.

This chain joins TRBV18 and TRBJ2-5; D perhaps matches TRBD1 (6 bases). In germline, CDR1 is KGHSH, CDR2 LQKENI. V lost 4 bases and J 0 bases, leaving 27 bases between the germline ends. The length of the CDR3 is 20 residues. CDR3 region: CASSLFSGTLTTPDQETQYF. The CDR3, as DNA: TGTGCCAGCTCACTATTTTCCGGGACACTAACAACGCCCGACCAAGAGACCCAGTACTTC.

CDR3 nucleotide sequence: TGTGCCAGCAGTGAATTAGGAGGAGTGGAGACCGGGGAGCTGTTTTTT. It is translated as CASSELGGVETGELFF. V is TRBV2 and J is TRBJ2-2; perhaps TRBD2 as D (5 bases). The ends were cut back, 2 bases at V and 5 bases at J, with 15 bases in the middle. Germline CDR1 is SNHLY and CDR2 is FYNNEI. There are 16 residues in the CDR3.

This rearrangement joins TRBV4-3 to TRBJ1-1; D not resolved. Germline V gene sequence: CDR1 LGHNA, CDR2 YSLEER. V lost 0 bases, J lost 4 bases, and 12 bases lay in between. This CDR3 region has 15 residues. Here the CDR3 DNA reads TGCGCCAGCAGCCAAGAGACGCAGTCGGGCACTGAAGCTTTCTTT. Translated, it gives CASSQETQSGTEAFF.

Only a few counts were recorded for this clone. The chain is built from TRBV5-4 and TRBJ1-2, with D perhaps TRBD1 (6 bases). Germline V gene sequence: CDR1 SGHNT, CDR2 YYREEE (reference sequence). The ends were cut back, 4 bases at V and 4 bases at J, with 26 bases in the middle. The length of the CDR3 is 18 residues. The CDR3 here is CASSPLGGRGRSGYGYTF. CDR3 bases: TGTGCCAGCAGCCCCCTTGGGGGGCGCGGGAGGTCCGGCTATGGCTACACCTTC.

This chain links TRBV2 with TRBJ2-7; D is uncertain. This CDR3 contains 14 residues. Trimming removed 5 bases at V and 1 base at J, with 12 bases between. Germline lookup yields CDR1 SNHLY and CDR2 FYNNEI. CDR3 sequence: CASSQTDISYEQYF. In nucleotides, the CDR3 is TGTGCCAGCAGTCAGACCGACATATCCTACGAGCAGTACTTC.

The V and J genes are TRBV5-1 and TRBJ2-7, with no clear D. The germline V and J ends were trimmed by 2 bases and 3 bases, with 9 bases remaining between them. The CDR3 length is 13 residues. Germline-derived CDR1 and CDR2 are SGHRS and YFSETQ. The CDR3 nucleotides are TGCGCCAGCAGCTTCGGTAGAGGCTACGAGCAGTACGTC. It codes for CASSFGRGYEQYV.

This chain joins TRBV19 and TRBJ1-5, with D unresolved. The germline V and J ends were trimmed by 6 bases and 3 bases, with 15 bases remaining between them. CDR1 LNHDA and CDR2 SQIVND come from the germline V gene (reference sequence). CDR3 length: 15 residues. CDR3 in amino acids: CASSVGPVYNQPQHF. CDR3 bases: TGTGCCAGTAGCGTGGGCCCAGTATACAATCAGCCCCAGCATTTT. Together with reference TRBV19 and TRBJ1-5, the CDR3 gives the full variable domain: DGGITQSPKYLFRKEGQNVTLSCEQNLNHDAMYWYRQDPGQGLRLIYYSQIVNDFQKGDIAEGYSVSREKKESFPLTVTSAQKNPTAFYLCASSVGPVYNQPQHFGDGTRLSIL.

This clone is judged medium-sized (0.01 to 0.1%). The chain recombines TRBV28 with TRBJ1-5; D might be TRBD1 (5 bases). Germline loops: CDR1 MDHEN, CDR2 SYDVKM. This CDR3 is built from 15 residues. V was clipped by 6 bases and J by 0 bases, with 12 bases between them. CDR3 protein: CASRHRQNSNQPQHF. CDR3 DNA: TGTGCCAGCAGACATAGACAGAATAGCAATCAGCCCCAGCATTTT.

The CDR3 protein is CASRGGGGPDTQYF. Here the CDR3 DNA reads TGTGCCAGCAGAGGGGGGGGCGGTCCAGATACGCAGTATTTT. V gene TRBV27 combines with J gene TRBJ2-3; the D gene is possibly TRBD2 (7 bases). The CDR3 has 14 residues. V lost 6 bases to trimming and J lost 4 bases, with 14 bases between them. Germline CDR1 and CDR2: MNHEY and SMNVEV (reference sequence).

The V and J genes are TRBV2 and TRBJ2-1; 10 bases agree with TRBD2. The CDR3 runs to 16 residues. Germline CDR1 reads SNHLY; CDR2 reads FYNNEI. Unmatched junction bases numbered 6, after V lost 2 bases and J lost 5 bases. The CDR3 region is CASSEIASGGNNEQFF. In DNA, the CDR3 is TGTGCCAGCAGTGAAATCGCTAGCGGGGGAAACAATGAGCAGTTCTTC. Full variable domain (outside the CDR3, taken from reference TRBV2 and TRBJ2-1): EPEVTQTPSHQVTQMGQEVILRCVPISNHLYFYWYRQILGQKVEFLVSFYNNEISEKSEIFDDQFSVERPDGSNFTLKIRSTKLEDSAMYFCASSEIASGGNNEQFFGPGTRLTVL.

The chain links TRBV7-2 to TRBJ2-5, with a weak D call TRBD2 (7 bases). Deletions cut 2 bases from V and 7 bases from J, with 14 bases between. CDR1 and CDR2 (germline): SGHTA, FQGNSA. CDR3 length equals 14 residues. CDR3 DNA: TGTGCCAGCAGCTTAAGGGGGGGCGAAGGGACCCAGTACTTC. It codes for CASSLRGGEGTQYF.